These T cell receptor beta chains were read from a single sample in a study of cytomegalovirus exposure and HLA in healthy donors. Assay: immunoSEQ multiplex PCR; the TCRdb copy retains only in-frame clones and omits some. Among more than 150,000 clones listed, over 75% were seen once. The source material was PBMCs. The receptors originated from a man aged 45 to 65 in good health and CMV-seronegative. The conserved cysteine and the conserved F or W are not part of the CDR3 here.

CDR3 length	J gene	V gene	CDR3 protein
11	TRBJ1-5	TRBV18	ASSDRANQPQH
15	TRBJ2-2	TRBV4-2	ASSQDWAGTNTGELF
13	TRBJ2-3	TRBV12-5	ASGLRRGGTDTQY
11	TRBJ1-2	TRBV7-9	ASSPQGAGGYT
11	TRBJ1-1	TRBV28	ASRSGQGAGAF
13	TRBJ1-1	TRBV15	ATSRDVGVTTEAF
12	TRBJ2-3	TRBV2	ALRSGSSTDTQY
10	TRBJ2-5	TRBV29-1	SVRRNQETQY
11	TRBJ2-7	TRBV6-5	ASRQGFSYEQY
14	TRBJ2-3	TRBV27	ASSFVLAGGGDTQY
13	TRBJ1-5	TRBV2	ASSNRMTGNQPQH
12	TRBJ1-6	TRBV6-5	ASRGEGYNSPLH
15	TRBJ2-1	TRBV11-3	ASTEGKTSGVDNEQF
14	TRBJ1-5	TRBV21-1	ASSNHRRDSNQPQH
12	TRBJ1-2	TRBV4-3	ASSQDAGNYGYT
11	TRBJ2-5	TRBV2	ASMGQGHKTQY
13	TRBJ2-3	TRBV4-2	ASSRGQGWRDTQY
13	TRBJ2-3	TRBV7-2	ASSPAAGAGNTQY
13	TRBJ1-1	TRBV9	ASSVEGSMNTEAF
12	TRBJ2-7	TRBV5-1	ASSWTGASYEQY
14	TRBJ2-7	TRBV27	ASSLRGGVAGYEQY
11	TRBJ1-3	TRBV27	ASSRGSGNTIY
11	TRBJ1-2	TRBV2	ASSRQGNYGYT
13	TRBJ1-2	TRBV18	ASSPQGHPNYGYT